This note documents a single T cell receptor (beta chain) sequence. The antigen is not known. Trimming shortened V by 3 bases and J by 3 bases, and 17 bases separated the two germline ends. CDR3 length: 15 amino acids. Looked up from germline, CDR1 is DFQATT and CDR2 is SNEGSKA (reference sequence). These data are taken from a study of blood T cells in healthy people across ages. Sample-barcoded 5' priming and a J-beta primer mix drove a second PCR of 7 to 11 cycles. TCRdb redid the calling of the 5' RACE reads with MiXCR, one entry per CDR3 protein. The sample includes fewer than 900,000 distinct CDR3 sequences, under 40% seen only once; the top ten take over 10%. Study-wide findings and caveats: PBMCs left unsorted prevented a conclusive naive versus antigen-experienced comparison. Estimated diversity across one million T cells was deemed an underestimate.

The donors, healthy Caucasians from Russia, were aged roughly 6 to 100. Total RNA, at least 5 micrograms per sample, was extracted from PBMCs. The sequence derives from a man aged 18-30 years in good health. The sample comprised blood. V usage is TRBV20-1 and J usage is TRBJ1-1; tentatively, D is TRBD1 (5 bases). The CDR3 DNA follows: TGCAGTGCTAGTATCGCGGGGCGGTATGACACTGAAGCTTTCTTT. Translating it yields CSASIAGRYDTEAFF.